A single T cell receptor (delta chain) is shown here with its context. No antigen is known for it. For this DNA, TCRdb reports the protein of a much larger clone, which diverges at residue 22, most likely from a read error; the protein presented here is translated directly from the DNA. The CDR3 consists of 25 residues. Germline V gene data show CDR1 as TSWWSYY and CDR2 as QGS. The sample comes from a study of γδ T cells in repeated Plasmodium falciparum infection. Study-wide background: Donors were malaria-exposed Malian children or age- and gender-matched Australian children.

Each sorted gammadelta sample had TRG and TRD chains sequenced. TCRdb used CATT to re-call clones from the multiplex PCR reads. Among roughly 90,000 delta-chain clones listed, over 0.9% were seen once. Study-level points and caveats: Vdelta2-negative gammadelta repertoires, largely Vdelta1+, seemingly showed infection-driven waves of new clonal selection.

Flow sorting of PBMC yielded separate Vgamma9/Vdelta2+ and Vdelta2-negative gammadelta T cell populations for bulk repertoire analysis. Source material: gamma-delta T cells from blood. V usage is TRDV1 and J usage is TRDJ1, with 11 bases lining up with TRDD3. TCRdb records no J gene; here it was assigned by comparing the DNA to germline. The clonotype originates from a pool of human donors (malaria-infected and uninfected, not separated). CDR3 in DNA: TGTGCTCTTGGGGAAGTGCCTAAACGGAGTCCCCGGATCATGGGGGATACGCGTCCATCCGATAGACTCATCTTT. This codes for CALGEVPKRSPRIMGDTRPSDRLIF.